This TCR beta chain appears in the sequencing data of a study of cytomegalovirus exposure and HLA in healthy donors. PCR used 60 Vbeta primers and 13 Jbeta primers. Source study methods: Unique TCR beta chains numbered around 80 million in a later analysis, with roughly 11 million shared. Generated by immunoSEQ multiplex PCR, the TCRdb table keeps only in-frame clones and is missing some. Clonal size and the V and J genes are those of that table, whereas D and trimming came from the DNA. The sample yields 95,000 to 100,000 clones, less than 80% seen once. Trimming shortened V by 0 bases and J by 5 bases, and 29 bases separated the two germline ends. Germline loops: CDR1 MDHEN, CDR2 SYDVKM. This CDR3 comprises 21 residues.

This clonotype was obtained from a man between 40 and 49 years old in good health and CMV-seronegative. V and J are TRBV28 and TRBJ1-5, with D possibly being TRBD1 (6 bases). Sequenced sample: PBMCs. The CDR3 DNA sequence: TGTGCCAGCAGTTTATGGACGGGGGAGGGGGACGGTGGTATATTCGATCAGCCCCAGCATTTT. Amino acid sequence: CASSLWTGEGDGGIFDQPQHF.